This is a list of T cell receptor beta chains from one sample in a study of response to subunit inactivated influenza vaccine. MiXCR was run by TCRdb on the RT-PCR reads, yielding one entry per CDR3 protein. The data hold about 500,000 distinct CDR3 sequences, with over 10% observed a single time. Sequenced here: PBMCs from blood, sampled roughly 48 days after vaccination. The receptors come from a man aged 50 to 60 who received an inactivated influenza vaccine. CDR3s include the opening cysteine and the closing phenylalanine or tryptophan. The D gene is left open where the match is weak. The size entry is marked missing in some rows and otherwise reads once, few, many or a size class.

d_gene,len,abundance,v_gene,j_gene,CDR3aa,CDR3nt
TRBD2,16,.,TRBV5-1,TRBJ2-1,CASSLSPGGGSNEQFF,TGCGCCAGCAGCTTGTCCCCAGGCGGGGGATCCAATGAGCAGTTCTTC
.,16,.,TRBV28,TRBJ2-1,CASRDPTGSYYNEQFF,TGTGCCAGCAGGGACCCGACAGGATCATACTACAATGAGCAGTTCTTC
TRBD2,18,.,TRBV28,TRBJ2-3,CASETGRLAGPLTDTQYF,TGTGCCAGCGAGACGGGGAGATTAGCGGGTCCCCTCACAGATACGCAGTATTTT
.,17,.,TRBV3-1,TRBJ2-2,CASSHTSRQSNTGELFF,TGTGCCAGCAGCCATACATCGAGACAGTCGAACACCGGGGAGCTGTTTTTT
TRBD1,15,few,TRBV10-3,TRBJ2-2,CATSMGDRGAGELFF,TGTGCCACCAGTATGGGGGACAGGGGGGCCGGGGAGCTGTTTTTT
.,13,many,TRBV7-2,TRBJ2-5,CASSPDYQETQYF,TGTGCCAGCAGCCCTGACTACCAAGAGACCCAGTACTTC
.,16,many,TRBV7-3,TRBJ2-1,CASSLYGGTSYNEQFF,TGTGCCAGCAGCTTATATGGCGGGACCTCCTACAATGAGCAGTTCTTC
TRBD2,15,few,TRBV7-2,TRBJ2-5,CASKKLAGGWETQYF,TGTGCCAGCAAGAAACTAGCGGGAGGGTGGGAGACCCAGTACTTC
TRBD1,12,many,TRBV29-1,TRBJ2-7,CSVGDSSYEQYF,TGCAGCGTGGGGGACAGTTCCTACGAGCAGTACTTC
.,17,.,TRBV29-1,TRBJ1-2,CSVRTGGGGSPIYGYTF,TGCAGCGTCCGCACCGGGGGAGGGGGGTCTCCCATCTATGGCTACACCTTC
.,12,.,TRBV20-1,TRBJ2-3,CSASNLADTQYF,TGCAGTGCTAGTAATTTGGCAGATACGCAGTATTTT
.,11,.,TRBV20-1,TRBJ2-7,CSASLSYEQYF,TGCAGTGCCAGCCTAAGCTACGAGCAGTACTTC
.,12,many,TRBV10-3,TRBJ1-3,CATGTDGNTIYF,TGTGCCACCGGTACCGATGGAAACACCATATATTTT
.,16,.,TRBV4-3,TRBJ1-5,CASSQDRRTLGQPQHF,TGCGCCAGCAGCCAAGATCGTCGCACCCTCGGGCAGCCCCAGCATTTT
.,18,.,TRBV4-1,TRBJ2-1,CASSQRPAPGSPYNEQFF,TGCGCCAGCAGCCAACGACCTGCCCCGGGGTCCCCCTACAATGAGCAGTTCTTC
TRBD1,15,few,TRBV14,TRBJ2-1,CASSQRTGLKDEQFF,TGTGCCAGCAGCCAAAGGACAGGGCTGAAGGATGAGCAGTTCTTC
TRBD1,14,.,TRBV7-9,TRBJ2-7,CASSSGQSPYEQYF,TGTGCCAGCAGCTCGGGACAGTCCCCCTACGAGCAGTACTTC